The T cell receptor beta chain described here comes from a study of cytomegalovirus exposure and HLA in healthy donors. Study-level results: In an earlier analysis, most TCR beta V segments were productive about 87% or about 30% of the time.

On this clone itself: Its specificity is not known.

Per germline, CDR1 SGHTA and CDR2 FQGTGA. The CDR3 contains 14 residues. Trimming removed 5 bases from V and 6 bases from J; junction bases left unmatched: 9. Amplification used 60 Vbeta primers and 13 Jbeta primers. Clones were sequenced by immunoSEQ multiplex PCR, and TCRdb holds only the in-frame ones, with some missing. Altogether 150,000 to 200,000 clones are present, over 60% being singletons, with the ten largest covering roughly 1.1%. The rearrangement joins TRBV7-3 to TRBJ1-2, with TRBD1 matching over 7 bases. This clonotype was obtained from a woman aged 35 to 49 in good health and CMV-seronegative. The sample taken for sequencing was PBMCs. CDR3 in amino acids: CASSPGTEINGYTF. CDR3 nucleotide sequence: TGTGCCAGCAGCCCTGGGACAGAGATAAATGGCTACACCTTC.